This entry lists 31 T cell receptor beta chains sequenced from one sample in a study of blood T cell repertoires in COVID-19. Some clones are missing from TCRdb's copy, which holds only in-frame ones; the method was immunoSEQ multiplex PCR. Altogether some 330,000 clones are present, around nine tenths being singletons, with the ten largest covering 4%. The sample comprised peripheral blood. These receptors were collected from a woman aged 50 to 65 with active or convalescent COVID-19.

V and J are TRBV25-1 and TRBJ1-2, with D possibly TRBD1 on 5 matching bases. V was clipped by 3 bases and J by 4 bases, with 9 bases between them. The CDR3 is 13 residues long. The germline V gene has CDR1 MGHDK and CDR2 SYGVNS. The CDR3 sequence is CASSEQGSYGYTF. CDR3 in DNA: TGTGCCAGCAGTGAGCAGGGCAGCTATGGCTACACCTTC.

The J gene is TRBJ2-3, the V gene TRBV4-2; D ambiguous. The germline CDR1 and CDR2 sequences are LGHNA and YNFKEQ. V was cut by 0 bases and J by 6 bases, with 7 bases left in between. The CDR3 has 13 residues. As DNA, the CDR3 is TGTGCCAGCAGCCAAGATGAGCTCGATACGCAGTATTTT. Protein sequence: CASSQDELDTQYF.

The genes are TRBV18 and TRBJ2-3; TRBD1 aligns across 10 bases. The CDR3 runs to 15 residues. In germline, CDR1 is KGHSH, CDR2 LQKENI. J gave up 5 bases and V 3 bases, and 5 bases lay outside the gene matches. CDR3 sequence reads: CASSPQGTGEDTQYF. CDR3 bases: TGTGCCAGCTCACCCCAAGGGACAGGGGAAGATACGCAGTATTTT.

This clone appeared a single time. This rearrangement joins TRBV5-4 to TRBJ1-2; tentative D call: TRBD1 (6 bases). This CDR3 spans 16 amino acids. V lost 4 bases and J 0 bases, leaving 16 bases between the germline ends. Germline V gene lookup returns CDR1 SGHNT and CDR2 YYREEE (reference sequence). In DNA form, the CDR3 reads TGTGCCAGCAGCCCCCCGGGGGGCGGTGCTAACTATGGCTACACCTTC. This codes for CASSPPGGGANYGYTF. Combining the CDR3 with reference TRBV5-4 and TRBJ1-2 gives the whole variable domain ETGVTQSPTHLIKTRGQQVTLRCSSQSGHNTVSWYQQALGQGPQFIFQYYREEENGRGNFPPRFSGLQFPNYSSELNVNALELDDSALYLCASSPPGGGANYGYTFGSGTRLTVV.

There are a few counts of this clone. The chain recombines TRBV2 with TRBJ1-6; D is possibly TRBD1 (5 bases). There are 14 residues in the CDR3. V gave up 6 bases and J gave up 3 bases, with 9 bases separating them. The germline V gene has CDR1 SNHLY and CDR2 FYNNEI. The CDR3 reads CASRQGIYNSPLHF. The CDR3 DNA reads TGTGCCAGCAGGCAGGGAATCTATAATTCACCCCTCCACTTT.

This chain links TRBV18 with TRBJ2-1; D is ambiguous. Trimming stripped 4 bases from V and 4 bases from J, with 14 bases between. This CDR3 is 15 amino acids long. The germline V gene encodes CDR1 KGHSH and CDR2 LQKENI. CDR3 nucleotide sequence: TGTGCCAGCTCACGGGCCGTACCTGATTACAATGAGCAGTTCTTC. Its protein is CASSRAVPDYNEQFF.

The V gene is TRBV7-6, the J gene TRBJ2-1; the match to TRBD2 covers 10 bases. Trimming took 2 bases from V and 8 from J; bases not matched to a gene: 9. The CDR3 loop spans 16 amino acids. CDR1 is SGHVS and CDR2 is FNYEAQ in the germline V gene. CDR3 nucleotides: TGTGCCAGCAGCTTATGGGAGCGGGGGGGCCTGGATGAGCAGTTCTTC. Protein product: CASSLWERGGLDEQFF.

J is TRBJ2-7 and V is TRBV27; possible D gene TRBD1, 5 bases. There are 12 residues in the CDR3. The V and J ends lost 11 bases and 3 bases respectively, with 14 bases between them. The germline gives CDR1 MNHEY, CDR2 SMNVEV (reference sequence). Here the CDR3 DNA reads TGTGCCGTTTTGGACAAGAACTACGAGCAGTACTTC. Its protein is CAVLDKNYEQYF.

This chain joins TRBV29-1 and TRBJ2-1, with 10 bases lining up with TRBD2. Germline CDR1 reads SQVTM; CDR2 reads ANQGSEA. The CDR3 is 15 amino acids. The V segment lost 8 bases and the J segment 7 bases; nucleotides outside the gene matches: 14. In DNA, the CDR3 is TGCAGCATCGGAAGGCTAGCGGGAGAGGTGAATGAGCAGTTCTTC. The encoded protein is CSIGRLAGEVNEQFF.

The V and J genes are TRBV10-3 and TRBJ2-1; 7 nucleotides agree with TRBD1. Per germline, CDR1 ENHRY and CDR2 SYGVKD. The CDR3 runs to 13 residues. V gave up 4 bases and J gave up 4 bases; unmatched junction bases: 1. CDR3 sequence (DNA): TGTGCCATCAGTGGGGACAGTTACAATGAGCAGTTCTTC. This codes for CAISGDSYNEQFF.

V and J are TRBV11-3 and TRBJ2-3; D remains ambiguous. Trimming took off 6 bases at V and 5 bases at J, with 33 bases between the two ends. The CDR3 length is 20 residues. Germline V gives CDR1 SGHNT, CDR2 YENEEA. CDR3: CASSQDGRQGSDTALDTQYF. In DNA, the CDR3 is TGTGCCAGCAGTCAAGACGGAAGACAAGGCTCTGACACCGCCTTAGATACGCAGTATTTT.

The chain uses TRBV7-2 and TRBJ1-5; 8 positions match TRBD1. The CDR3 is made up of 14 amino acids. The germline V gene encodes CDR1 SGHTA and CDR2 FQGNSA. The V gene end was trimmed by 6 bases and the J gene end by 1 base; junction bases not matched to a gene: 2. The CDR3 DNA is TGTGCCAGCAGTCGACAGGGGAGCAATCAGCCCCAGCATTTT. The encoded protein is CASSRQGSNQPQHF.

V is TRBV7-8 and J is TRBJ1-5; 8 bases agree with TRBD1. The CDR3 contains 15 residues. V trimming: 1 base; J trimming: 7 bases; junction bases outside the gene matches: 6. CDR1 and CDR2 from the germline V gene are SGHVS and FQNEAQ. The CDR3 loop reads CASSLGTGLYQPQHF. CDR3 DNA sequence: TGTGCCAGCAGCTTAGGGACAGGGTTATACCAGCCCCAGCATTTT.

The chain couples TRBV14 to TRBJ1-2; TRBD1 might be the D (5 bases). V was clipped by 9 bases and J by 7 bases, with 18 bases between them. The V gene's germline CDR1 is SGHDN and CDR2 FVKESK. CDR3 size: 13 residues. The CDR3 bases are TGTGCCAGTTCGGACGGGGGAAAGGGTGGCTACACCTTC. Translation: CASSDGGKGGYTF.

The V and J genes are TRBV28 and TRBJ2-7; D gene unclear. The CDR3 spans 13 residues. Trimming removed 4 bases at V and 3 bases at J, with 10 bases between. Germline V gene lookup returns CDR1 MDHEN and CDR2 SYDVKM. The CDR3 reads CASSSTADYEQYF. DNA for the CDR3: TGTGCCAGCAGTTCTACGGCGGACTACGAGCAGTACTTC.

The chain uses TRBV10-3 and TRBJ2-2; possible D gene TRBD1, 6 bases. The CDR3 has 12 residues. V lost 10 bases and J 6 bases, leaving 12 bases between the germline ends. The V gene's germline CDR1 is ENHRY and CDR2 SYGVKD. The CDR3: CATTTGSGELFF. CDR3 DNA: TGTGCCACCACGACAGGATCCGGGGAGCTGTTTTTT.

This clone was detected a few times. This chain joins TRBV19 and TRBJ1-5, with 7 bases aligning to TRBD1. With V trimmed by 3 bases and J by 4 bases, 15 bases remained unmatched. This CDR3 has 18 amino acids. CDR1 LNHDA and CDR2 SQIVND come from the germline V gene (reference sequence). The CDR3, as DNA: TGTGCCAGTAGTATGGGGTCGGCAGGGGGTTTGAGGAATCAGCCCCAGCATTTT. Residues: CASSMGSAGGLRNQPQHF.

The rearrangement links TRBV5-4 to TRBJ1-2, with D unresolved. The CDR3 is 14 residues long. CDR1 and CDR2 from the germline V gene are SGHNT and YYREEE (reference sequence). V lost 4 bases to trimming and J lost 1 base, with 11 bases between them. The CDR3 sequence: CASSREGLNYGYTF. The CDR3 bases are TGTGCCAGCAGCCGTGAGGGTCTTAACTATGGCTACACCTTC.

The chain links TRBV28 to TRBJ2-5, with 9 bases fitting TRBD1. Germline values: CDR1 MDHEN, CDR2 SYDVKM. V lost 5 bases to trimming and J lost 2 bases; unmatched junction nucleotides: 9. The CDR3 sequence is 16 residues long. The CDR3, as DNA: TGTGCCAGCAGTATCACAGACAGGGGGTGGCAAGAGACCCAGTACTTC. It is translated as CASSITDRGWQETQYF.

This CDR3 is CASMTGMNTEAFF. As DNA, the CDR3 is TGTGCCAGCATGACAGGGATGAACACTGAAGCTTTCTTT. The gene calls are TRBV2 and TRBJ1-1; 7 bases agree with TRBD1. The CDR3 covers 13 residues. The V gene end was trimmed by 7 bases and the J gene end by 0 bases; junction bases not matched to a gene: 2. Germline V gives CDR1 SNHLY, CDR2 FYNNEI.

The chain employs TRBV11-2 and TRBJ1-2; 10 bases agree with TRBD1. The J segment lost 3 bases and the V segment lost 4 bases, leaving 8 bases of the junction unmatched. This CDR3 spans 16 amino acids. CDR1 SGHAT and CDR2 FQNNGV come from the germline V gene. The CDR3 bases are TGTGCCAGCAGCTCCCGGGACAGGGGTAGTGACTATGGCTACACCTTC. The encoded protein is CASSSRDRGSDYGYTF.

This chain uses TRBV28 with TRBJ1-1, with 11 nucleotides matching TRBD1. CDR1 is MDHEN, CDR2 SYDVKM, per germline. Germline trimming cut 6 bases from V and 3 bases from J; bases unmatched to any gene: 12. The CDR3 covers 17 residues. CDR3: CASRGTPGQGGDTEAFF. The CDR3 coding sequence is TGTGCCAGCAGGGGGACTCCGGGACAGGGGGGCGACACTGAAGCTTTCTTT.

A single count supports this clone. The chain is built from TRBV4-2 and TRBJ1-1, with TRBD1 identical over 10 bases. Trimming removed 6 bases from V and 4 bases from J; junction bases left unmatched: 11. This CDR3 is 16 amino acids long. Germline CDR1 reads LGHNA; CDR2 reads YNFKEQ. The CDR3 nucleotides read TGTGCCAGCAGGCAAAATGGGGGACAGGGGAGCACTGAAGCTTTCTTT. It translates to CASRQNGGQGSTEAFF.

The chain couples TRBV27 to TRBJ2-5; tentatively, D is TRBD2 (6 bases). CDR3 length: 15 residues. The germline CDR1 and CDR2 sequences are MNHEY and SMNVEV (reference sequence). V was shortened by 7 bases and J by 4 bases, with 19 bases between the two germline ends. The CDR3 spells CASKPYGMGGETQYF. CDR3 bases: TGTGCCAGCAAACCTTATGGAATGGGAGGAGAGACCCAGTACTTC.

This chain links TRBV7-9 with TRBJ1-1; D perhaps matches TRBD1 (6 bases). Per the germline V gene, CDR1 is SEHNR and CDR2 is FQNEAQ (reference sequence). V gave up 5 bases and J gave up 1 base, with 14 bases separating them. The CDR3 runs to 15 residues. Here the CDR3 DNA reads TGTGCCAGCAGCCTTGGACAGCTCCAGAACACTGAAGCTTTCTTT. Amino acids: CASSLGQLQNTEAFF.

The CDR3 here is CASSPAGAGYGYTF. Written as DNA, the CDR3 is TGTGCCAGCAGTCCCGCCGGAGCTGGCTATGGCTACACCTTC. V usage is TRBV28 and J usage is TRBJ1-2; D uncertain. V was trimmed by 5 bases and J by 4 bases, leaving 14 bases between them. Germline values: CDR1 MDHEN, CDR2 SYDVKM. CDR3 size: 14 residues.

This chain connects TRBV7-2 to TRBJ2-3; 13 bases align to TRBD2. There are 14 residues in the CDR3. J lost 9 bases, V lost 3 bases, and 3 bases had no gene match. CDR1 is SGHTA and CDR2 is FQGNSA in the germline V gene. The CDR3 protein is CASSLTSGGSTQYF. The CDR3 DNA reads as TGTGCCAGCAGCTTGACTAGCGGGGGGAGCACGCAGTATTTT.

The CDR3 protein is CASSKEVNSPLHF. The DNA for the CDR3 is TGTGCCAGCAGCAAAGAGGTCAATTCACCCCTCCACTTT. The rearrangement links TRBV11-2 to TRBJ1-6; D unresolved. V dropped 5 bases and J dropped 7 bases, with 9 bases sitting between them. Germline CDR1 is SGHAT and CDR2 is FQNNGV. CDR3 size: 13 residues.

The chain couples TRBV5-8 to TRBJ2-6; D perhaps matches TRBD2 (5 bases). CDR1 is SGHTS and CDR2 is YDEGEE in the germline V gene. Trimming left V 1 base short and J 0 bases short, with 5 bases between. The CDR3 consists of 15 residues. The CDR3 sequence: CASSLRGSGANVLTF. CDR3 nucleotide sequence: TGTGCCAGCAGCTTGCGGGGCTCTGGGGCCAACGTCCTGACTTTC.

The V call is TRBV15, the J call TRBJ1-4; D may be TRBD1 (6 bases). Trimming took off 3 bases at V and 7 bases at J, with 15 bases between the two ends. Germline V gives CDR1 LNHNV, CDR2 YYDKDF (reference sequence). The CDR3 is made up of 15 amino acids. The CDR3 is CATSRTQGRGEKLFF. DNA for the CDR3: TGTGCCACCAGCAGGACGCAGGGGCGCGGTGAAAAACTGTTTTTT.

The chain employs TRBV3-1 (or the pseudogene TRBV3-2) and TRBJ2-5, with 12 bases identical to TRBD2. CDR1 LGHDT and CDR2 YNNKEL come from the germline V gene (reference sequence). The V and J ends lost 3 bases and 5 bases, in that order; junction bases with no gene match: 10. The CDR3 sequence is 17 residues long. As DNA, the CDR3 is TGTGCCAGCAGCCAGGAGAGACTAGCGGGGGTTGGGGAGACCCAGTACTTC. The encoded protein is CASSQERLAGVGETQYF.